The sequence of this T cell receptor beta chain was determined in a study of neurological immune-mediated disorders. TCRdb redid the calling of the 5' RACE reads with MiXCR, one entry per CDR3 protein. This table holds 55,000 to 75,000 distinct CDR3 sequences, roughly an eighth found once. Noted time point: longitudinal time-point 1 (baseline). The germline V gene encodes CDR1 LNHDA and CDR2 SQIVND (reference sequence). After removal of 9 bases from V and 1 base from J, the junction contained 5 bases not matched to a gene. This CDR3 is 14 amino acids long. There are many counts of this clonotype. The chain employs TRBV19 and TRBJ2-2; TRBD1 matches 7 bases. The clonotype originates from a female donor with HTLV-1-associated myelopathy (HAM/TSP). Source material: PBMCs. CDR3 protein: CASPRDRNTGELFF. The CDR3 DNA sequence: TGTGCCAGCCCGAGGGACAGGAACACCGGGGAGCTGTTTTTT.